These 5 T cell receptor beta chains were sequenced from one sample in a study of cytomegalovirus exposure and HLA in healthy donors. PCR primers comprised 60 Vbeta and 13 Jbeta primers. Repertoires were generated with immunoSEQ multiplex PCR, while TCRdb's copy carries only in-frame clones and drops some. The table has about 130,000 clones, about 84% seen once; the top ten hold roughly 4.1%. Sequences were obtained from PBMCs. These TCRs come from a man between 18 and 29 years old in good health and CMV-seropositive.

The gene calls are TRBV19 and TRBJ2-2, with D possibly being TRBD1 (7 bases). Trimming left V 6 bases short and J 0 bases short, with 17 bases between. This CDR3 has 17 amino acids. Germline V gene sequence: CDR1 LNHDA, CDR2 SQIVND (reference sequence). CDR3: CASRRRRGQTNTGELFF. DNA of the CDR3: TGTGCCAGTAGGAGGCGGAGGGGACAGACGAACACCGGGGAGCTGTTTTTT.

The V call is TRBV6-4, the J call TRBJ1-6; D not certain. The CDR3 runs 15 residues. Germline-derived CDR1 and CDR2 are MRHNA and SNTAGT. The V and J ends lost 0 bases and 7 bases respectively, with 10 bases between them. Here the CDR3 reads CASSDSWFGNSPLHF. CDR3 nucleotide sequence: TGTGCCAGCAGTGACTCGTGGTTCGGGAATTCACCCCTCCACTTT.

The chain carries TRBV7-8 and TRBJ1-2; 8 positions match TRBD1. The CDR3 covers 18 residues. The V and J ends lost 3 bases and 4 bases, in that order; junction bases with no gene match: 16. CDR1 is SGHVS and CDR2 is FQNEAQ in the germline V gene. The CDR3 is CASSLRRIRGQGFYGYTF. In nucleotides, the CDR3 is TGTGCCAGCAGCTTGCGTCGAATCAGGGGGCAAGGCTTCTATGGCTACACCTTC.

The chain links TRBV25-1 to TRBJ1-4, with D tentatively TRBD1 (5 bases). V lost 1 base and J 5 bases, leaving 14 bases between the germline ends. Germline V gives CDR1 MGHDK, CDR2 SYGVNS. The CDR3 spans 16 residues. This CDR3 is CASSEWAGDRNEKLFF. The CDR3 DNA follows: TGTGCCAGCAGTGAATGGGCGGGGGATCGGAATGAAAAACTGTTTTTT. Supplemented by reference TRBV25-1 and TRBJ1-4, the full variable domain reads EADIYQTPRYLVIGTGKKITLECSQTMGHDKMYWYQQDPGMELHLIHYSYGVNSTEKGDLSSESTVSRIRTEHFPLTLESARPSHTSQYLCASSEWAGDRNEKLFFGSGTQLSVL.

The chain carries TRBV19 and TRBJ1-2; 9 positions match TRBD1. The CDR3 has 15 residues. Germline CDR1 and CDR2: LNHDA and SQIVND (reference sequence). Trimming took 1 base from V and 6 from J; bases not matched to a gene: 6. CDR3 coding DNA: TGTGCCAGTAGTATAGTGTACAGGGGGCCGGATGGCTACACCTTC. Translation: CASSIVYRGPDGYTF.